These 3 T cell receptor beta chains were all obtained from the same sample, sequenced in a study of blood T cell repertoires in COVID-19. TCRdb keeps only in-frame clones here, not all; method: immunoSEQ multiplex PCR. The sample records around 150,000 clones, over 85% being singletons. Sequencing input: peripheral blood. These receptors all stem from a woman between 50 and 59 years old with acute or convalescent COVID-19.

The gene calls are TRBV4-1 and TRBJ1-1; tentatively, D is TRBD1 (5 bases). V lost 4 bases and J 6 bases, leaving 12 bases between the germline ends. This CDR3 spans 13 amino acids. Germline V gene lookup returns CDR1 MGHRA and CDR2 YSYEKL. The CDR3, as DNA: TGCGCCAGCAGCCTAGGGACTACCCCTGAAGCTTTCTTT. Encoded protein: CASSLGTTPEAFF.

As DNA, the CDR3 is TGTGCCAGCAGCTTGACTAGAAACACCGGGGAGCTGTTTTTT. Its translation is CASSLTRNTGELFF. V gene TRBV11-2 combines with J gene TRBJ2-2, with D possibly being TRBD2 (6 bases). The CDR3 consists of 14 residues. CDR1 and CDR2 from the germline V gene are SGHAT and FQNNGV. Trimming removed 3 bases from V and 2 bases from J, with 7 bases in between.

The chain couples TRBV6-2 or TRBV6-3 to TRBJ2-6, with 11 bases matching TRBD1. Trimming took 2 bases from V and 3 from J; bases not matched to a gene: 6. Germline CDR1 and CDR2: MNHEY and SVGEGT. CDR3 size: 18 residues. CDR3 nucleotides: TGTGCCAGCAGTTACCCGGGACAGGGGGTAGATGGGGCCAACGTCCTGACTTTC. This gives the protein CASSYPGQGVDGANVLTF.